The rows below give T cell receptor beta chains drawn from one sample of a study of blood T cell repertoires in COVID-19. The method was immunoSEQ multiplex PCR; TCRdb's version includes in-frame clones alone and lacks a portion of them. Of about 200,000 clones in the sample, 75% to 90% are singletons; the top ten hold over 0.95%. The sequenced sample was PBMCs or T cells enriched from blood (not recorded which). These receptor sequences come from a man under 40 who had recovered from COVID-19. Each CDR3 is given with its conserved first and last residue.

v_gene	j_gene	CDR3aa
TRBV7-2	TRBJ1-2	CASSEGGQGLGGYTF
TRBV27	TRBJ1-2	CASSFGQGGGYTF
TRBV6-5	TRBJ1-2	CASKPGQEVGYGYTF
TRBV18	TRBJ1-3	CASSPNLPSSGNTIYF
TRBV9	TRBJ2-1	CASSVGIRDKPGLAGYNEQFF
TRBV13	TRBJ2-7	CASSASGLAGGPREQYF
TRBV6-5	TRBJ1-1	CASRKTVNTEAFF
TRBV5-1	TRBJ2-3	CASSSSGIGTDTQYF
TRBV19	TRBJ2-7	CASSIRQSSYEQYF
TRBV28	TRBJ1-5	CASSLGPGGFSNQPQHF
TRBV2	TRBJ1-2	CASSLRQGNYGYTF
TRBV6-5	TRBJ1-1	CASSYPGAEAFF
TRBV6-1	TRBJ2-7	CASSERGGGKTYEQYF
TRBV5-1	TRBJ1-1	CASSLAQGGTEAFF
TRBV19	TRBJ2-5	CASRGGGGARRETQYF
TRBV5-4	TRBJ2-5	CASSLGGGETQYF
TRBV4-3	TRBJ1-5	CASIIWMAGDQPQHF
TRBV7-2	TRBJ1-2	CASSTDRGGYGYTF
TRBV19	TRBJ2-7	CASSIVTSQEQYF
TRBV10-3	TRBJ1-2	CAISEVANYGYTF
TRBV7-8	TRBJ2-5	CASSLAPGGPGGTQYF
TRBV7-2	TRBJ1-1	CASSLDPAGPNHNTEAFF
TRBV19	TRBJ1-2	CASSIEAGYGYTF
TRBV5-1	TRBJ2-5	CASSSLTSGGQETQYF
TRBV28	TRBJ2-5	CASSPPEYFGHMYQETQYF
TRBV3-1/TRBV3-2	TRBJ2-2	CASGDPAREDGAGELFF
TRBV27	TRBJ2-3	CASSNQLAVVGDTQYF
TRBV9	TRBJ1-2	CASSPRHSGDGYTF
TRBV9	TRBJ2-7	CASSATRAGGRYEQYF
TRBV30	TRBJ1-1	CASTMNTEAFF
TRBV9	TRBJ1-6	CASINSSVEQGNSPLHF
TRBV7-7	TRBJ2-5	CASSLDITAKETQYF
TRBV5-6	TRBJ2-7	CASSLEGRRAYEQYF
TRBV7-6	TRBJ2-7	CASSRNPSSYEQYF
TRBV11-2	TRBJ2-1	CASSKGLAGAGEQFF
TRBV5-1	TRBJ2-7	CASSSFDSFSVYEQYF
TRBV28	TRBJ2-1	CASNRAGDDNEQFF
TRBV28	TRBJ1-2	CASSLKGAKFPNYGYTF
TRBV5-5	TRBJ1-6	CASSFAGEISPLHF
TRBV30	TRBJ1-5	CAWSISTGTGGASSVRQPQHF
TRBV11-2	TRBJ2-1	CASSSEIMRQFF
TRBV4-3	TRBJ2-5	CASSPAGGQETQYF
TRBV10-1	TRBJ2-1	CASSEGGEQFF
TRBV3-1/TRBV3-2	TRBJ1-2	CASSQEGDRGTF